This paragraph covers one T cell receptor (beta chain) sequence. The clone's antigen remains unknown. No much larger clone is present one base from it, and per-base qualities are unavailable. For each enrolled patient, mismatch repair deficiency was established using either polymerase chain reaction or immunohistochemistry. TCR sequencing was carried out for a few patients who responded to pembrolizumab therapy. The phase II trial prospectively tested pembrolizumab PD-1 blockade in advanced mismatch repair-deficient cancers regardless of tissue of origin. Peripheral blood T cell samples were serially collected before and at multiple times after PD-1 blockade was started. Blood sampling time points were reported as weeks after the first dose of pembrolizumab. The data originate from a study of PD-1 blockade in mismatch repair-deficient tumors (dated by TCRdb to the late 2010s). With regard to the full study: Between late 2013 and September 2016, the trial enrolled some 86 consecutive patients with 12 mismatch repair-deficient cancer types, every one of whom had been previously treated and was progressing. Tumor-associated T cell clones were tracked in the peripheral blood of patients responding to PD-1 blockade by deep sequencing of TCR CDR3 regions. The paper's findings and limits, for the study overall: Tumor-resident clones, often undetectable in blood before treatment, expanded rapidly after pembrolizumab and then contracted, generally before radiologic responses.

Receptor libraries were prepared by the immunoSEQ multiplex PCR assay. TCRdb holds this immuneACCESS table with in-frame rearrangements only. Some clones are missing; in checked studies, unresolved V genes explain under half, and the rest has no known cause. Within this sample are about 22,000 clones, with around four fifths of them counted one time only. The top ten clones comprise about a sixth of the sample. V is pruned by 3 bases and J by 1 base, leaving 4 bases of the junction without a gene match. CDR1 and CDR2 are read off the germline V gene as SGHRS and YFSETQ. The cysteine opens and the phenylalanine closes a CDR3 of 15 amino acids. The DNA shown is the 45-base CDR3, in frame from base 1.

The TCR sequence derives from an adult with mismatch repair-deficient cancer. The chain is assembled from TRBV5-1 and TRBJ2-5; 9 of the junction bases match TRBD1. The material sequenced was peripheral blood, taken 2 weeks after starting pembrolizumab. CDR3 sequence: CASSWDRVAQETQYF. The base sequence is TGCGCCAGCAGCTGGGACAGGGTGGCCCAAGAGACCCAGTACTTC.